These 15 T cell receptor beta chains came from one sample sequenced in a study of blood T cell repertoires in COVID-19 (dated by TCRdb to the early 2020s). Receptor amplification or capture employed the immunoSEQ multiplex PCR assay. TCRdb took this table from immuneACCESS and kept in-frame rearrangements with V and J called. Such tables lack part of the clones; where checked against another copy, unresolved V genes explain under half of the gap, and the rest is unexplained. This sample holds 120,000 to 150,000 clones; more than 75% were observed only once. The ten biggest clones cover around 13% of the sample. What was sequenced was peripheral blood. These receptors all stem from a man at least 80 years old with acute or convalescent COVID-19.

The CDR3: CATSDSDRGRGPDTQYF. The CDR3 DNA sequence: TGTGCCACCAGTGATTCGGACAGGGGGCGAGGGCCAGATACGCAGTATTTT. The rearrangement joins TRBV24-1 to TRBJ2-3; 11 bases map to TRBD1. The CDR3 spans 17 residues. J lost 4 bases, V lost 2 bases, and 7 bases had no gene match. Germline V gene data show CDR1 as KGHDR and CDR2 as SFDVKD.

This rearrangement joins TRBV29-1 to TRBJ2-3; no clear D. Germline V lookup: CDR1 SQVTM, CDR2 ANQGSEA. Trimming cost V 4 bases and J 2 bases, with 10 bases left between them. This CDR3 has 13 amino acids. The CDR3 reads CSVGTEITDTQYF. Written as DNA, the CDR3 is TGCAGCGTTGGTACGGAGATCACAGATACGCAGTATTTT.

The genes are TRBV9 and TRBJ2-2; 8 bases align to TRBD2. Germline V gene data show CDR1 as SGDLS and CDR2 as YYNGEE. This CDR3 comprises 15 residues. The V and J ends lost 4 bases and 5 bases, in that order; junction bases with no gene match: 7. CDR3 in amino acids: CASSPRGGMTGELFF. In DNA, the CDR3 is TGTGCCAGCAGCCCCCGGGGGGGAATGACCGGGGAGCTGTTTTTT.

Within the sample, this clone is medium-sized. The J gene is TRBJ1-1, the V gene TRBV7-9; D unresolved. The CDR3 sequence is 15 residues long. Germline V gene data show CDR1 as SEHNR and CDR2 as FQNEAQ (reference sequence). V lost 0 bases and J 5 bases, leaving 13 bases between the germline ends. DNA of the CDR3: TGTGCCAGCAGCTTAGCTTCCGGGGTCGGGACTGAAGCTTTCTTT. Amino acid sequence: CASSLASGVGTEAFF.

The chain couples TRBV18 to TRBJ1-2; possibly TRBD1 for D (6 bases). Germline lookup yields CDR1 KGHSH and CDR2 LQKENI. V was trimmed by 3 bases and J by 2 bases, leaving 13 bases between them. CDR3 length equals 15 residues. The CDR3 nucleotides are TGTGCCAGCTCACCCGATTCAGGGGCGAACTATGGCTACACCTTC. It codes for CASSPDSGANYGYTF.

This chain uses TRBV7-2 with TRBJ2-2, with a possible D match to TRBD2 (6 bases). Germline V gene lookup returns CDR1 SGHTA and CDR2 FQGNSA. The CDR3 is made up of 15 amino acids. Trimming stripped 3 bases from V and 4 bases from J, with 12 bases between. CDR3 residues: CASSLEGLVTGELFF. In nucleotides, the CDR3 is TGTGCCAGCAGCTTGGAGGGGCTGGTCACCGGGGAGCTGTTTTTT.

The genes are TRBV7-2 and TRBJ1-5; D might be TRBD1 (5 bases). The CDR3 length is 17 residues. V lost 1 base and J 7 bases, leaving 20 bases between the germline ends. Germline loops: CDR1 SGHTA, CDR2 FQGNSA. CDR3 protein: CASSLVGLSGSVQPQHF. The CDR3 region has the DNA TGTGCCAGCAGCTTAGTCGGTTTGTCAGGGTCGGTCCAGCCCCAGCATTTT.

This CDR3 is CASSITSGAVTQYF. The CDR3 DNA is TGTGCCAGTAGTATCACTAGCGGGGCGGTGACCCAGTACTTC. V usage is TRBV19 and J usage is TRBJ2-5, with 10 bases identical to TRBD2. The V segment lost 3 bases and the J segment 7 bases; nucleotides outside the gene matches: 5. The V gene's germline CDR1 is LNHDA and CDR2 SQIVND (reference sequence). The CDR3 is made up of 14 amino acids.

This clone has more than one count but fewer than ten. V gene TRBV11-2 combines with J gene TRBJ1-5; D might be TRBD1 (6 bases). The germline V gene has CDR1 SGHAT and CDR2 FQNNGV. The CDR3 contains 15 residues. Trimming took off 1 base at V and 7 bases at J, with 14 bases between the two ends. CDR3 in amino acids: CASSLVTGLGQPQHF. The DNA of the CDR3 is TGTGCCAGCAGCTTAGTCACAGGGCTGGGGCAGCCCCAGCATTTT. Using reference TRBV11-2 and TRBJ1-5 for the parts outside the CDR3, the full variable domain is EAGVAQSPRYKIIEKRQSVAFWCNPISGHATLYWYQQILGQGPKLLIQFQNNGVVDDSQLPKDRFSAERLKGVDSTLKIQPAKLEDSAVYLCASSLVTGLGQPQHFGDGTRLSIL.

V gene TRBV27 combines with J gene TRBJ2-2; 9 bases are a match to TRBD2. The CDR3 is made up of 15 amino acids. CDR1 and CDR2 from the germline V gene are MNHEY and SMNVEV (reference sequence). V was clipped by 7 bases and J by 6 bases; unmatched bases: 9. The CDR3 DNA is TGTGCCAGCACCGACGGGCTAGCGGGACCCGGGGAGCTGTTTTTT. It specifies CASTDGLAGPGELFF.

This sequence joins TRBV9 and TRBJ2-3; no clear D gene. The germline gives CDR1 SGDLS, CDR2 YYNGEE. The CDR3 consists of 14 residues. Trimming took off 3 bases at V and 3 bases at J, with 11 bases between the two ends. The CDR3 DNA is TGTGCCAGCAGCGGCCTTCAGGCTACAGATACGCAGTATTTT. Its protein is CASSGLQATDTQYF.

DNA for the CDR3: TGTGCCAGTAGCACCGTGGGCTCATCCCCCCATCAGCCCCAGCATTTT. Translated, it gives CASSTVGSSPHQPQHF. The V gene is TRBV19, the J gene TRBJ1-5; D not resolved. This CDR3 comprises 16 residues. Trimming removed 6 bases from V and 5 bases from J, with 20 bases in between. CDR1 and CDR2 (germline): LNHDA, SQIVND (reference sequence).

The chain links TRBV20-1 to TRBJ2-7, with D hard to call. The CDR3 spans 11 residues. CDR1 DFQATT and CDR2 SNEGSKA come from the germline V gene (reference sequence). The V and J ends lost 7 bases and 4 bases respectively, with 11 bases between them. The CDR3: CSVPSGYEQYF. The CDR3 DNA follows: TGCAGTGTCCCATCGGGTTACGAGCAGTACTTC.

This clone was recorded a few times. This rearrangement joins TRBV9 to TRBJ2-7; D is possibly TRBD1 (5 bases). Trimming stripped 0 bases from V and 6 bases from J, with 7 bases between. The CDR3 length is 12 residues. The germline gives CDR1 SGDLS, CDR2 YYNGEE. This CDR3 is CASSVDRGEQYF. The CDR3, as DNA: TGTGCCAGCAGCGTAGATAGGGGCGAGCAGTACTTC.

The DNA of the CDR3 is TGTGCCAGCAGCGTCCTATCGAATACGCAGTATTTT. Amino acids: CASSVLSNTQYF. The chain couples TRBV11-2 to TRBJ2-3; no clear D gene. From germline, CDR1 is SGHAT and CDR2 FQNNGV. The CDR3 length is 12 residues. Trimming stripped 5 bases from V and 7 bases from J, with 10 bases between.